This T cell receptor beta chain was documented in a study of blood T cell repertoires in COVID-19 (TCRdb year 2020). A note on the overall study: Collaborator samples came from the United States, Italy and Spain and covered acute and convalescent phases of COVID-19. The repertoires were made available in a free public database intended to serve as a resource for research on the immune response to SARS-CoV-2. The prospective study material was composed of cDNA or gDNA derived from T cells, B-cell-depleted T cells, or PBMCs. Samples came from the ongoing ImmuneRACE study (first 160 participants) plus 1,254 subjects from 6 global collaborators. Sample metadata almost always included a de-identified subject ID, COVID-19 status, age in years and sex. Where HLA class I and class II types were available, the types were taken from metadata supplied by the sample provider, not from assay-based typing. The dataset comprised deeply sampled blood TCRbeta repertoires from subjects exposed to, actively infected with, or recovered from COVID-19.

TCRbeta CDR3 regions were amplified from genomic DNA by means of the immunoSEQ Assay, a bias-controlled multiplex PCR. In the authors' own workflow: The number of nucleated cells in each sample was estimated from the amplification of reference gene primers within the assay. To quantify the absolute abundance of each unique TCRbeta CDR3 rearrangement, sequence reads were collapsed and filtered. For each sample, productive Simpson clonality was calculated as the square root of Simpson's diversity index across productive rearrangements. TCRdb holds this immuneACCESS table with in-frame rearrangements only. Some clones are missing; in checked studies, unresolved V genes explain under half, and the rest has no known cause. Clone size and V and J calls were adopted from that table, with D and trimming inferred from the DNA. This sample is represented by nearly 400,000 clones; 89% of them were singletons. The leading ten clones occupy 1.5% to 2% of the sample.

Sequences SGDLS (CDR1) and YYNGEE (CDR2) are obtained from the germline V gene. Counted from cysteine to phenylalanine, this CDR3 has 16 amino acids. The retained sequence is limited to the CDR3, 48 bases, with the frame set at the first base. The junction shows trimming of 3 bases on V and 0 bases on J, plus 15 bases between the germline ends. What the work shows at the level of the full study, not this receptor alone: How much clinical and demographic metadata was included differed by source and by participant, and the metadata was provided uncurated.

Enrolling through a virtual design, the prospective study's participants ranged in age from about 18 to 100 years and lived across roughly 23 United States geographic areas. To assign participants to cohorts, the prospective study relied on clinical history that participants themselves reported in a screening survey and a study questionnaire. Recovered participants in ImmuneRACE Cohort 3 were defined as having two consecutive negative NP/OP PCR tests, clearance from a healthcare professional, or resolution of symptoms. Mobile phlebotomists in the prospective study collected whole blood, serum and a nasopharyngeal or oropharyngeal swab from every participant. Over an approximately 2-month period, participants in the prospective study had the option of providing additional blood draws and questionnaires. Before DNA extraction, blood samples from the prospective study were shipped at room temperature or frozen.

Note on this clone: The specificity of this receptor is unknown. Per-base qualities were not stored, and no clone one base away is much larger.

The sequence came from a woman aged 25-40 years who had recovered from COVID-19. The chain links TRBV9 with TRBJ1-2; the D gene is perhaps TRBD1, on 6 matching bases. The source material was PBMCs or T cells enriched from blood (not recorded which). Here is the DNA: TGTGCCAGCAGCGAGAGGGGAGACAGGTCTAACTATGGCTACACCTTC. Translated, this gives CASSERGDRSNYGYTF. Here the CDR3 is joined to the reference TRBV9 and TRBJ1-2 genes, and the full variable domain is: DSGVTQTPKHLITATGQRVTLRCSPRSGDLSVYWYQQSLDQGLQFLIQYYNGEERAKGNILERFSAQQFPDLHSELNLSSLELGDSALYFCASSERGDRSNYGYTFGSGTRLTVV.